The 14 T cell receptor beta chains below come from one sample, sequenced in a study of Ad26.COV2.S vaccination and SARS-CoV-2 variants (TCRdb year 2021). Explained via the paper, the treatment or condition label denotes: roughly 18 received Ad26.COV2.S at low or high dose, single or two shots; about five received placebo; per-sample allocation not given. For vaccine and placebo recipients, the sequenced repertoires came from samples collected on day 63 after the first injection. Libraries were made using the immunoSEQ multiplex PCR assay. In TCRdb, the immuneACCESS table is reduced to in-frame sequences with V and J assigned. These tables do not hold every clone; where another copy was compared, an unresolved V gene accounts for under half, and the others remain unexplained. In this sample the table shows roughly 320,000 clones, around 87% of which occur a single time. The leading ten clones occupy around 3.6% of the sample.

Material: peripheral blood, obtained in a trial of Ad26.COV2.S vaccine versus placebo. These receptor sequences come from a person aged 18-60 years who received the Ad26.COV2.S COVID-19 vaccine or a placebo.

The V call is TRBV11-2, the J call TRBJ1-4; 8 bases map to TRBD1. The CDR3 runs to 11 residues. V lost 5 bases to trimming and J lost 13 bases; unmatched junction nucleotides: 3. Germline CDR1 is SGHAT and CDR2 is FQNNGV. CDR3 protein: CASSKGTGLFF. The CDR3 DNA reads TGTGCCAGCAGCAAGGGGACAGGACTGTTTTTT.

With regard to this clone: The CDR3 end shows no conserved phenylalanine or tryptophan, and so a read error is likely. The DNA is omitted, as the CDR3 cannot be located on it reliably, and the CDR3 follows TCRdb's listing. The chain employs TRBV15 and TRBJ1-3. The germline V gene encodes CDR1 LNHNV and CDR2 YYDKDF (reference sequence). The CDR3 is made up of 13 amino acids, end residues included. This chain's CDR3 is CATSRGRERHSLY.

The rearrangement joins TRBV11-2 to TRBJ2-2; TRBD1 matches at 8 bases. Per germline, CDR1 SGHAT and CDR2 FQNNGV. With V trimmed by 5 bases and J by 6 bases, 14 bases remained unmatched. The CDR3 consists of 17 residues. CDR3 sequence reads: CASSANRGQEGAGELFF. CDR3 nucleotides: TGTGCCAGCAGCGCCAATAGGGGACAGGAGGGCGCCGGGGAGCTGTTTTTT.

This clone came up once. V and J are TRBV27 and TRBJ1-1, with a possible D match to TRBD1 (6 bases). Germline V gene sequence: CDR1 MNHEY, CDR2 SMNVEV (reference sequence). Trimming took off 4 bases at V and 1 base at J, with 10 bases between the two ends. The CDR3 has 14 residues. The DNA of the CDR3 is TGTGCCAGCAGTTACCAGGGGCAGAACACTGAAGCTTTCTTT. It is translated as CASSYQGQNTEAFF.

This chain connects TRBV3-1 (or the pseudogene TRBV3-2) to TRBJ2-4; 10 nucleotides line up with TRBD2. From germline, CDR1 is LGHDT and CDR2 YNNKEL (reference sequence). This CDR3 contains 16 residues. The ends lost 3 bases at V and 4 bases at J; junction bases unmatched: 6. The chain's CDR3 is CASSQSSGGYKNIQYF. The DNA for the CDR3 is TGTGCCAGCAGCCAGAGTAGCGGGGGGTATAAAAACATTCAGTACTTC.

The V call is TRBV5-4, the J call TRBJ2-2; D not resolved. The V gene's germline CDR1 is SGHNT and CDR2 YYREEE (reference sequence). The CDR3 sequence is 12 residues long. V was shortened by 0 bases and J by 4 bases, with 1 base between the two germline ends. The CDR3 nucleotides read TGTGCCAGCAGCTTGGCCACCGGGGAGCTGTTTTTT. This encodes CASSLATGELFF.

V and J are TRBV18 and TRBJ1-1; tentative D call: TRBD1 (5 bases). V lost 4 bases, J lost 6 bases, and 15 bases lay in between. Germline values: CDR1 KGHSH, CDR2 LQKENI. The CDR3 consists of 14 residues. The CDR3 loop reads CASSREGRRSEAFF. In nucleotides, the CDR3 is TGTGCCAGCTCACGAGAGGGGAGAAGATCTGAAGCTTTCTTT.

The V and J genes are TRBV6-5 and TRBJ2-4, with 11 nucleotides matching TRBD2. The CDR3 runs to 13 residues. The germline V gene has CDR1 MNHEY and CDR2 SVGAGI. Trimming took 8 bases from V and 16 from J; bases not matched to a gene: 13. This CDR3 is CASGNLAGGPSYF. The CDR3 region has the DNA TGTGCCAGCGGGAACTTAGCGGGGGGGCCGTCATACTTC.

V is TRBV5-4 and J is TRBJ2-1, with 15 positions matching TRBD2. Germline trimming cut 5 bases from V and 8 bases from J; bases unmatched to any gene: 5. Per the germline V gene, CDR1 is SGHNT and CDR2 is YYREEE (reference sequence). This CDR3 is built from 15 residues. The CDR3 DNA sequence: TGTGCCAGCAGTTGGGGACTAGCGGGGGGCGATGAGCAGTTCTTC. Residues: CASSWGLAGGDEQFF.

The chain has TRBV29-1 and TRBJ2-1, with D possibly being TRBD1 or TRBD2 (5 bases each). The CDR3 is 13 amino acids. The V and J ends lost 4 bases and 4 bases respectively, with 11 bases between them. The germline CDR1 and CDR2 sequences are SQVTM and ANQGSEA. For the CDR3, the DNA is TGCAGCGTTGCCCCGGGGCGGTACAATGAGCAGTTCTTC. Translation: CSVAPGRYNEQFF.

Remarks on this clone: Additional DNA sequences in this sample encode the identical CDR3. The chain links TRBV30 to TRBJ2-7; D is uncertain. Germline loops: CDR1 GTSNPN, CDR2 SVGIG (reference sequence). The CDR3 spans 11 residues. V lost 0 bases, J lost 3 bases, and 3 bases lay in between. The CDR3 reads CAWSVHYEQYF. CDR3 DNA sequence: TGTGCCTGGAGTGTACACTACGAGCAGTACTTC.

This chain links TRBV9 with TRBJ1-3; a possible D gene is TRBD1 (5 bases). Germline V CDR1 and CDR2: SGDLS, YYNGEE. V lost 5 bases and J 4 bases, leaving 16 bases between the germline ends. This CDR3 contains 15 residues. CDR3 amino acids: CASSSAPGTGNTIYF. The DNA for the CDR3 is TGTGCCAGCAGTTCCGCCCCAGGGACGGGAAACACCATATATTTT.

This clone was picked up a small number of times. The chain recombines TRBV27 with TRBJ2-2, with 7 bases matching TRBD1. Germline assignment: CDR1 MNHEY and CDR2 SMNVEV (reference sequence). V lost 4 bases to trimming and J lost 0 bases; unmatched junction nucleotides: 2. The CDR3 is 15 residues long. CDR3 sequence: CASSSTGSNTGELFF. CDR3 nucleotides: TGTGCCAGCAGTTCGACAGGGTCGAACACCGGGGAGCTGTTTTTT.

This chain joins TRBV12-3 or TRBV12-4 and TRBJ2-7, with a possible D match to TRBD2 (6 bases). This CDR3 contains 13 residues. Trimming cost V 6 bases and J 0 bases, with 9 bases left between them. The chain's CDR3 is CASRAGPSYEQYF. DNA of the CDR3: TGTGCCAGCAGGGCGGGACCCTCCTACGAGCAGTACTTC.